The 25 T cell receptor beta chains below were found in one sample sequenced in a study of neurological immune-mediated disorders. TCRdb ran MiXCR on the 5' RACE reads and lists one entry per CDR3 protein. The repertoire holds fewer than 85,000 distinct CDR3 sequences, with approximately 17% as singletons. The sequenced material came from PBMCs. Receptors were obtained from a woman between 40 and 55 years old in good health.

This clonotype was seen many times. The chain couples TRBV2 to TRBJ1-5, with a possible D match to TRBD1 (5 bases). V lost 3 bases and J 9 bases, leaving 12 bases between the germline ends. The CDR3 extends over 13 amino acids. Germline lookup yields CDR1 SNHLY and CDR2 FYNNEI. The chain's CDR3 is CASSDLRQGPQHF. The CDR3 DNA reads TGTGCCAGCAGTGATCTACGCCAGGGGCCCCAGCATTTT. The variable domain in full, completed from reference TRBV2 and TRBJ1-5, reads EPEVTQTPSHQVTQMGQEVILRCVPISNHLYFYWYRQILGQKVEFLVSFYNNEISEKSEIFDDQFSVERPDGSNFTLKIRSTKLEDSAMYFCASSDLRQGPQHFGDGTRLSIL.

The table lists this clonotype with many counts. This chain links TRBV4-1 with TRBJ2-1; D possibly corresponds to TRBD1 (6 bases). The CDR3 runs to 14 residues. The germline V and J ends were trimmed by 4 bases and 10 bases, with 17 bases remaining between them. Germline V gene sequence: CDR1 MGHRA, CDR2 YSYEKL. CDR3 DNA sequence: TGCGCCAGCAGCCCCGCTAATCCCGGGACAGAGCAGTTCTTC. Amino acid sequence: CASSPANPGTEQFF.

This clonotype was recorded many times. The V gene is TRBV20-1, the J gene TRBJ2-3; D is ambiguous. Looked up from germline, CDR1 is DFQATT and CDR2 is SNEGSKA (reference sequence). CDR3 length: 14 amino acids. Trimming left V 3 bases short and J 3 bases short, with 13 bases between. CDR3 region: CSARQQASTDTQYF. The CDR3 coding sequence is TGCAGTGCTAGGCAGCAGGCTTCGACAGATACGCAGTATTTT.

This clonotype was seen repeatedly, ten times or more. The V call is TRBV5-1, the J call TRBJ2-3; 14 positions agree with TRBD2. This CDR3 is 16 amino acids long. CDR1 SGHRS and CDR2 YFSETQ come from the germline V gene. V was clipped by 6 bases and J by 4 bases; unmatched bases: 7. In DNA, the CDR3 is TGCGCCAGCACCCAGACTAGCGGGGGGGTATCAGATACGCAGTATTTT. Translating gives CASTQTSGGVSDTQYF.

This clonotype appeared many times. V usage is TRBV21-1 and J usage is TRBJ1-2. TRBV21-1 is shown as a pseudogene. The CDR3 has 13 amino acids. For the CDR3, the DNA is TGTGCCAGCAGCAAAGTTGGGGACTATGGCTACACCTTC. The encoded protein is CASSKVGDYGYTF.

V usage is TRBV20-1 and J usage is TRBJ2-1; 7 nucleotides match TRBD1. The CDR3 sequence is 13 residues long. V dropped 7 bases and J dropped 8; count of bases not matched to a gene: 11. Per the germline V gene, CDR1 is DFQATT and CDR2 is SNEGSKA (reference sequence). CDR3 bases: TGCAGTGTCCGGGACAGCACTTTGCATGAGCAGTTCTTC. Its translation: CSVRDSTLHEQFF.

The sample holds many counts of this clonotype. The rearrangement joins TRBV6-6 to TRBJ1-6; D remains ambiguous. Trimming removed 7 bases at V and 0 bases at J, with 10 bases between. Germline CDR1 is MNHNY and CDR2 is SVGAGI (reference sequence). CDR3 size: 15 residues. CDR3 in amino acids: CASTDKNSYNSPLHF. The CDR3 DNA is TGTGCCAGCACCGACAAGAACTCCTATAATTCACCCCTCCACTTT.

This clonotype came up many times. This rearrangement joins TRBV4-2 to TRBJ1-1; 8 bases map to TRBD1. Germline V CDR1 and CDR2: LGHNA, YNFKEQ. The CDR3 covers 17 residues. Trimming removed 1 base from V and 3 bases from J; junction bases left unmatched: 10. The CDR3 loop reads CASSQGIGSGGDTEAFF. DNA for the CDR3: TGTGCCAGCAGCCAAGGTATCGGTTCAGGGGGCGACACTGAAGCTTTCTTT.

The sample holds many counts of this clonotype. This chain uses TRBV20-1 with TRBJ1-3; 8 bases fit TRBD1. J gave up 2 bases and V 4 bases, and 4 bases lay outside the gene matches. There are 14 residues in the CDR3. Per germline, CDR1 DFQATT and CDR2 SNEGSKA (reference sequence). For the CDR3, the DNA is TGCAGTGCTACCCGGACAGGGCCTGGAAACACCATATATTTT. It specifies CSATRTGPGNTIYF.

In its sample, this clonotype was seen many times. The chain couples TRBV6-2 or TRBV6-3 to TRBJ1-2; D might be TRBD1 (5 bases). The V end lost 6 bases, the J end lost 4 bases, and 12 bases lay between the germline ends. Germline V gives CDR1 MNHEY, CDR2 SVGEGT. The length of the CDR3 is 13 residues. CDR3 region: CASSNGDLYGYTF. The DNA for the CDR3 is TGTGCCAGCAGCAACGGGGACCTCTATGGCTACACCTTC.

This clonotype occurred many times. This rearrangement joins TRBV29-1 to TRBJ2-3, with D maybe TRBD2 (6 bases). The V gene's germline CDR1 is SQVTM and CDR2 ANQGSEA. The CDR3 totals 14 residues. The V and J ends lost 2 bases and 6 bases respectively, with 15 bases between them. The CDR3 DNA is TGCAGCGTTGAAAGTCTCGGGCGGGACGATACGCAGTATTTT. Translating it yields CSVESLGRDDTQYF.

This clonotype showed up many times. The rearrangement links TRBV20-1 to TRBJ2-2, with 8 nucleotides matching TRBD1. Germline CDR1 DFQATT, CDR2 SNEGSKA (reference sequence). Losses at the gene ends were 2 bases for V and 2 bases for J; bases not matched to a gene: 1. This CDR3 has 14 amino acids. The CDR3 DNA follows: TGCAGTGCTAGAACAGGGGGAAACACCGGGGAGCTGTTTTTT. Protein: CSARTGGNTGELFF.

Comments on this clonotype: Since a much larger clone is just one base distant, this may be a read error. The chain couples TRBV20-1 to TRBJ2-3; the match to TRBD2 covers 11 bases. The CDR3 consists of 15 residues. Germline V gives CDR1 DFQATT, CDR2 SNEGSKA (reference sequence). J gave up 6 bases and V 5 bases, and 10 bases lay outside the gene matches. The CDR3, as DNA: TGCAGTGCTGTCCTAGCGGGGGGCTGCCCGGATACGCAGTATTTT. The encoded protein is CSAVLAGGCPDTQYF.

This clonotype was found many times. The chain combines TRBV7-2 with TRBJ1-6; 8 bases are shared with TRBD1. The germline gives CDR1 SGHTA, CDR2 FQGNSA. The CDR3 has 16 residues. The junction had 5 bases not matched to a gene; V was cut back by 1 base and J by 6 bases. CDR3 residues: CASSLVGDRGNSPLHF. CDR3 DNA sequence: TGTGCCAGCAGCTTAGTCGGAGACAGGGGTAATTCACCCCTCCACTTT.

This clonotype has at least ten counts. V usage is TRBV5-1 and J usage is TRBJ2-2; D may match TRBD1 or TRBD2 (5 bases each). V was trimmed by 5 bases and J by 7 bases, leaving 21 bases between them. Germline CDR1 and CDR2: SGHRS and YFSETQ. This CDR3 has 16 residues. The CDR3 region has the DNA TGCGCCAGCAGGAGGTCGACAGCCGGGACGGTCGGGGAGCTGTTTTTT. It translates to CASRRSTAGTVGELFF.

This clonotype occurred many times. The chain combines TRBV21-1 with TRBJ1-1. TRBV21-1 is labeled a pseudogene. This CDR3 region has 14 residues. The CDR3: CASSKREGNTEAFF. CDR3 in DNA: TGTGCCAGCAGCAAGAGAGAGGGGAACACTGAAGCTTTCTTT.

At least ten counts were recorded for this clonotype. The rearrangement links TRBV4-1 to TRBJ2-5, with D unclear. V shed 6 bases and J shed 0 bases, with 14 bases lying between them. CDR3 length: 15 amino acids. The V gene's germline CDR1 is MGHRA and CDR2 YSYEKL. CDR3 DNA: TGCGCCAGCAGTTGGGGTGGCAGTTACCAAGAGACCCAGTACTTC. It encodes CASSWGGSYQETQYF.

The chain links TRBV5-1 to TRBJ2-7; 8 bases line up with TRBD2. The DNA end lines up better with TRBJ2-1; the J call may be wrong. The CDR3 runs to 17 residues. Germline V gene sequence: CDR1 SGHRS, CDR2 YFSETQ. DNA of the CDR3: TGCGCCAGCAGCCTCGCGAGTAGCGGGATGTCCTACAATGAGCAGTTCTTC. This gives the protein CASSLASSGMSYNEQFF.

In this sample, this clonotype turned up many times. The CDR3 bases are TGCGCCAGCAGCTTGCGTGGAGGGAAGGAAGCTTTCTTT. Translation gives CASSLRGGKEAFF. The V call is TRBV5-1, the J call TRBJ1-1; D gene uncertain. CDR1 is SGHRS, CDR2 YFSETQ, per germline. Trimming removed 1 base from V and 8 bases from J, with 12 bases in between. CDR3 length: 13 residues.

This clonotype has a count of ten or more. The CDR3 protein is CASTWTKGPGRQYF. DNA for the CDR3: TGTGCCAGCACCTGGACGAAAGGCCCGGGGAGGCAGTACTTC. V is TRBV7-2 and J is TRBJ2-7, with D maybe TRBD2 (5 bases). This CDR3 comprises 14 residues. The germline V gene has CDR1 SGHTA and CDR2 FQGNSA. V gave up 7 bases and J gave up 9 bases, with 22 bases separating them.

This clonotype was seen repeatedly, ten times or more. This rearrangement joins TRBV4-3 to TRBJ2-3, with TRBD2 matching 8 bases. Trimming cost V 1 base and J 5 bases; bases outside gene matches: 8. The CDR3 has 16 residues. From germline, CDR1 is LGHNA and CDR2 YSLEER. The CDR3 DNA is TGCGCCAGCAGCCAAGGAGTCGGGGGGGCGGGAGATACGCAGTATTTT. Amino acid sequence: CASSQGVGGAGDTQYF.

This clonotype was detected only a few times. The genes are TRBV18 and TRBJ2-7, with 8 bases identical to TRBD1. In germline, CDR1 is KGHSH, CDR2 LQKENI. Unmatched junction bases numbered 7, after V lost 3 bases and J lost 3 bases. This CDR3 is built from 15 residues. For the CDR3, the DNA is TGTGCCAGCTCACCCGGACAGGGAGGAGGCTACGAGCAGTACGTC. Its translation is CASSPGQGGGYEQYV.

This clonotype was counted ten times or more. The CDR3 bases are TGCGCCAGCAGCTTGGGAAGTCTTGAGACCCAGTACTTC. Protein product: CASSLGSLETQYF. The chain couples TRBV5-1 to TRBJ2-5; D unclear. Trimming left V 0 bases short and J 5 bases short, with 8 bases between. Looked up from germline, CDR1 is SGHRS and CDR2 is YFSETQ. The CDR3 is 13 residues long. Complete variable domain (other parts from reference TRBV5-1 and TRBJ2-5): KAGVTQTPRYLIKTRGQQVTLSCSPISGHRSVSWYQQTPGQGLQFLFEYFSETQRNKGNFPGRFSGRQFSNSRSEMNVSTLELGDSALYLCASSLGSLETQYFGPGTRLLVL.

The chain joins TRBV7-6 to TRBJ2-5; 8 bases agree with TRBD2. The germline CDR1 and CDR2 sequences are SGHVS and FNYEAQ. V shed 3 bases, J shed 4 bases, and the junction held 1 base outside the gene matches. There are 13 residues in the CDR3. The CDR3 DNA reads as TGTGCCAGCAGCTTCGGGGGGGCAGAGACCCAGTACTTC. Its protein product is CASSFGGAETQYF.

The genes are TRBV5-3 and TRBJ1-5; a weak D match, TRBD1 (5 bases). TRBV5-3 counts as an open reading frame of uncertain function. The CDR3 is 15 residues long. Trimming removed 3 bases at V and 2 bases at J, with 12 bases between. DNA for the CDR3: TGTGCCAGAAGCTACCCGGGACGATGCAATCAGCCCCAGCATTTT. It encodes CARSYPGRCNQPQHF.